The 32 T cell receptor beta chains listed next were all sequenced from one sample in a study of blood T cell repertoires in COVID-19. Here immunoSEQ multiplex PCR was the method, and the copy in TCRdb shows in-frame clones only, minus some. There are around 50,000 clones in the sample; about nine tenths occur only once, and roughly a fifth lies in the top ten. Sequencing input: peripheral blood. The receptor set was obtained from a woman over 75 with COVID-19, enrolled during active disease.

This chain connects TRBV5-4 to TRBJ1-2; 10 bases fit TRBD1. The V gene end was trimmed by 3 bases and the J gene end by 4 bases; junction bases not matched to a gene: 6. Germline-derived CDR1 and CDR2 are SGHNT and YYREEE (reference sequence). The CDR3 totals 15 residues. The CDR3 region is CASSWGQGTVYGYTF. CDR3 in DNA: TGTGCCAGCAGCTGGGGACAGGGGACGGTCTATGGCTACACCTTC.

This clone was observed once. V is TRBV19 and J is TRBJ2-2, with TRBD1 matching 11 bases. Trimming took 9 bases from V and 2 from J; bases not matched to a gene: 5. The CDR3 runs to 15 residues. The V gene's germline CDR1 is LNHDA and CDR2 SQIVND (reference sequence). CDR3 nucleotides: TGTGCCAGCCGGGGACAGGGGGTTAACACCGGGGAGCTGTTTTTT. The encoded protein is CASRGQGVNTGELFF.

The sample holds one count of this clone. J is TRBJ2-3 and V is TRBV4-2; D might be TRBD2 (7 bases). Germline CDR1 and CDR2: LGHNA and YNFKEQ. Trimming stripped 1 base from V and 1 base from J, with 15 bases between. The CDR3 contains 17 residues. CDR3 coding DNA: TGTGCCAGCAGCCAAGTTAGCCGGGGGGCCGGCACAGATACGCAGTATTTT. Translation gives CASSQVSRGAGTDTQYF.

The gene calls are TRBV12-3 or TRBV12-4 and TRBJ1-2; D may be TRBD1 (5 bases). The CDR3 has 13 amino acids. Trimming took off 6 bases at V and 8 bases at J, with 16 bases between the two ends. The CDR3 is CASSPTDTSGYTF. CDR3 nucleotides: TGTGCCAGCAGCCCGACAGACACAAGCGGCTACACCTTC.

The gene calls are TRBV7-2 and TRBJ1-4, with 9 bases aligning to TRBD1. This CDR3 has 17 residues. The V segment lost 2 bases and the J segment 5 bases; nucleotides outside the gene matches: 9. Looked up from germline, CDR1 is SGHTA and CDR2 is FQGNSA. Here the CDR3 DNA reads TGTGCCAGCAGCTTAAGGCCACCAGGGACAGGGAATGAAAAACTGTTTTTT. Translation gives CASSLRPPGTGNEKLFF. Full variable domain (rest looked up from reference TRBV7-2 and TRBJ1-4): GAGVSQSPSNKVTEKGKDVELRCDPISGHTALYWYRQSLGQGLEFLIYFQGNSAPDKSGLPSDRFSAERTGGSVSTLTIQRTQQEDSAVYLCASSLRPPGTGNEKLFFGSGTQLSVL.

The chain links TRBV5-1 to TRBJ2-1; D perhaps matches TRBD2 (5 bases). The CDR3 is 15 amino acids. Trimming took 4 bases from V and 4 from J, leaving 15 bases between them. Germline V gene sequence: CDR1 SGHRS, CDR2 YFSETQ. The CDR3 loop reads CASSGEGLEYNEQFF. The CDR3 bases are TGCGCCAGCAGCGGGGAAGGACTGGAATACAATGAGCAGTTCTTC.

The chain joins TRBV10-3 to TRBJ1-1; D not resolved. The germline V gene encodes CDR1 ENHRY and CDR2 SYGVKD. V was clipped by 7 bases and J by 7 bases, with 28 bases between them. There are 17 residues in the CDR3. The CDR3 DNA reads TGTGCCATCACCGCATCAACCTTCCCACGGACTTCGGGTGAAGCTTTCTTT. Translating it yields CAITASTFPRTSGEAFF.

The chain employs TRBV10-3 and TRBJ1-3; TRBD1 agrees at 8 bases. V lost 4 bases to trimming and J lost 4 bases; unmatched junction nucleotides: 6. CDR1 is ENHRY and CDR2 is SYGVKD in the germline V gene. This CDR3 is built from 15 residues. CDR3 protein: CAISGTGLSGNTIYF. The DNA for the CDR3 is TGTGCCATCAGTGGGACAGGGTTATCCGGAAACACCATATATTTT.

This clone was detected once. The genes are TRBV2 and TRBJ1-5; 8 bases align to TRBD1. CDR3 length equals 14 residues. CDR1 is SNHLY, CDR2 FYNNEI, per germline. V gave up 6 bases and J gave up 4 bases; unmatched junction bases: 5. CDR3 protein: CASRLQGGNQPQHF. CDR3 in DNA: TGTGCCAGCAGGCTACAGGGGGGGAATCAGCCCCAGCATTTT.

The chain employs TRBV5-4 and TRBJ2-1; 8 bases fit TRBD1. The J segment lost 0 bases and the V segment lost 3 bases, leaving 2 bases of the junction unmatched. Germline CDR1 reads SGHNT; CDR2 reads YYREEE (reference sequence). The CDR3 consists of 15 residues. The CDR3 nucleotides read TGTGCCAGCAGCTGGACAGGGAGCTCCTACAATGAGCAGTTCTTC. This codes for CASSWTGSSYNEQFF.

This clone was picked up a small number of times. The chain employs TRBV5-1 and TRBJ1-1; D is uncertain. The germline V gene encodes CDR1 SGHRS and CDR2 YFSETQ. The CDR3 has 14 amino acids. Trimming stripped 4 bases from V and 0 bases from J, with 10 bases between. CDR3 amino acids: CASSPLKMNTEAFF. The CDR3, as DNA: TGCGCCAGCAGCCCCCTTAAAATGAACACTGAAGCTTTCTTT.

The chain has TRBV9 and TRBJ2-5; TRBD2 aligns across 7 bases. Germline assignment: CDR1 SGDLS and CDR2 YYNGEE. V was clipped by 0 bases and J by 5 bases; unmatched bases: 10. The CDR3 is 16 residues long. This chain's CDR3 is CASSVGGGGGGETQYF. The DNA of the CDR3 is TGTGCCAGCAGCGTAGGAGGCGGGGGTGGCGGGGAGACCCAGTACTTC.

This chain joins TRBV6-1 and TRBJ2-3; D might be TRBD2 (5 bases). From germline, CDR1 is MNHNS and CDR2 SASEGT. Trimming left V 3 bases short and J 6 bases short, with 16 bases between. The CDR3 has 15 residues. The CDR3 reads CASSDRGWSSDTQYF. The CDR3 DNA sequence: TGTGCCAGCAGTGATAGAGGGTGGTCCTCCGATACGCAGTATTTT.

The J gene is TRBJ1-5, the V gene TRBV27; D gene unclear. V lost 10 bases, J lost 2 bases, and 12 bases lay in between. This CDR3 spans 13 amino acids. Germline V gene sequence: CDR1 MNHEY, CDR2 SMNVEV (reference sequence). Here the CDR3 reads CATSWGGNQPQHF. The DNA of the CDR3 is TGTGCCACCTCGTGGGGAGGCAATCAGCCCCAGCATTTT.

The chain links TRBV6-6 to TRBJ2-5, with 11 nucleotides matching TRBD2. Per the germline V gene, CDR1 is MNHNY and CDR2 is SVGAGI (reference sequence). The CDR3 is 15 amino acids. Trimming removed 5 bases from V and 4 bases from J; junction bases left unmatched: 6. CDR3 nucleotide sequence: TGTGCCAGCAGTATTAGCGGGGGGGCCCTAGAGACCCAGTACTTC. This gives the protein CASSISGGALETQYF.

V gene TRBV19 combines with J gene TRBJ1-2; 8 positions agree with TRBD1. V lost 5 bases and J lost 4; bases outside the gene matches: 9. The CDR3 has 15 residues. From germline, CDR1 is LNHDA and CDR2 SQIVND (reference sequence). The CDR3 DNA reads TGTGCCAGTAGTTTGACTGGACAGGGAGGCTATGGCTACACCTTC. Protein product: CASSLTGQGGYGYTF.

The J gene is TRBJ1-4, the V gene TRBV28, with no clear D. The CDR3 length is 14 residues. V lost 1 base and J lost 8, with 11 bases in between. Germline CDR1 MDHEN, CDR2 SYDVKM. The CDR3 bases are TGTGCCAGCAGTTTATCTGGGTTGGAGGAAAAACTGTTTTTT. It is translated as CASSLSGLEEKLFF.

The CDR3 here is CASSPQAGERTEAFF. CDR3 DNA: TGTGCCAGTAGTCCCCAGGCCGGGGAGAGGACTGAAGCTTTCTTT. The chain is built from TRBV19 and TRBJ1-1, with D unresolved. Germline loops: CDR1 LNHDA, CDR2 SQIVND (reference sequence). Trimming took 5 bases from V and 5 from J, leaving 18 bases between them. The CDR3 length is 15 residues.

The chain combines TRBV9 with TRBJ2-3; D possibly corresponds to TRBD1 (5 bases). CDR3 size: 16 residues. Trimming cost V 6 bases and J 3 bases, with 20 bases left between them. Germline V CDR1 and CDR2: SGDLS, YYNGEE. CDR3 in DNA: TGTGCCAGCACCCCTAACCAGGGTTTTACAACAGATACGCAGTATTTT. Encoded protein: CASTPNQGFTTDTQYF.

The chain links TRBV5-1 to TRBJ1-4; 7 nucleotides match TRBD1. There are 14 residues in the CDR3. Per the germline V gene, CDR1 is SGHRS and CDR2 is YFSETQ. J lost 0 bases, V lost 6 bases, and 2 bases had no gene match. The CDR3: CASKQGPTNEKLFF. In DNA form, the CDR3 reads TGCGCCAGCAAACAGGGGCCAACTAATGAAAAACTGTTTTTT. Filled out from reference TRBV5-1 and TRBJ1-4, the complete variable domain reads KAGVTQTPRYLIKTRGQQVTLSCSPISGHRSVSWYQQTPGQGLQFLFEYFSETQRNKGNFPGRFSGRQFSNSRSEMNVSTLELGDSALYLCASKQGPTNEKLFFGSGTQLSVL.

This chain uses TRBV2 with TRBJ2-1; the match to TRBD1 covers 7 bases. Trimming at V came to 5 bases and at J to 8 bases, leaving 6 bases not matched to a gene. The CDR3 extends over 13 amino acids. CDR1 is SNHLY, CDR2 FYNNEI, per germline. The CDR3 region is CASSRDRSYEQFF. DNA for the CDR3: TGTGCCAGCAGTCGGGACAGAAGTTATGAGCAGTTCTTC.

V gene TRBV5-1 combines with J gene TRBJ1-1; no clear D gene. Germline V gives CDR1 SGHRS, CDR2 YFSETQ. This CDR3 contains 16 residues. The V end was cut by 0 bases, the J end by 0 bases, with 12 bases between. CDR3 sequence reads: CASSLDLPRMNTEAFF. The CDR3 nucleotides read TGCGCCAGCAGCTTGGATCTCCCCCGTATGAACACTGAAGCTTTCTTT.

This clone was observed a handful of times. The chain has TRBV2 and TRBJ1-1; D gene unclear. V lost 7 bases, J lost 5 bases, and 11 bases lay in between. The germline V gene has CDR1 SNHLY and CDR2 FYNNEI. The CDR3 loop spans 12 amino acids. The CDR3, as DNA: TGTGCCAGCAAAGTTCTACGTACTGAAGCTTTCTTT. It is translated as CASKVLRTEAFF.

This rearrangement joins TRBV20-1 to TRBJ1-4; 7 nucleotides align to TRBD1. V lost 3 bases to trimming and J lost 10 bases; unmatched junction nucleotides: 14. Germline V lookup: CDR1 DFQATT, CDR2 SNEGSKA (reference sequence). The CDR3 loop spans 15 amino acids. Written as DNA, the CDR3 is TGCAGTGCTAGTGCTGGACAGGCTGGCAGGCGAAAACTGTTTTTT. This sequence encodes CSASAGQAGRRKLFF.

The rearrangement links TRBV5-1 to TRBJ2-3; 7 nucleotides agree with TRBD2. Germline loops: CDR1 SGHRS, CDR2 YFSETQ. V lost 7 bases to trimming and J lost 5 bases; unmatched junction nucleotides: 10. The CDR3 loop spans 14 amino acids. The CDR3 reads CASGRSGVVDTQYF. CDR3 DNA sequence: TGCGCCAGCGGGAGGAGCGGGGTGGTAGATACGCAGTATTTT.

The chain has TRBV5-5 and TRBJ2-1, with D possibly being TRBD2 (5 bases). CDR3 length: 13 residues. In germline, CDR1 is SGHKS, CDR2 YYEKEE (reference sequence). Trimming left V 7 bases short and J 9 bases short, with 17 bases between. CDR3 region: CASGWAVGSEQFF. In DNA form, the CDR3 reads TGTGCCAGCGGGTGGGCAGTTGGGAGTGAGCAGTTCTTC.

The gene calls are TRBV19 and TRBJ1-2; a possible D gene is TRBD1 (5 bases). CDR1 LNHDA and CDR2 SQIVND come from the germline V gene (reference sequence). V was clipped by 9 bases and J by 8 bases, with 16 bases between them. The CDR3 runs to 12 residues. The CDR3 reads CASRKAQGGYTF. The CDR3 nucleotides read TGTGCCAGCAGAAAGGCCCAGGGAGGCTACACCTTC.

The chain couples TRBV12-5 to TRBJ2-3; D possibly corresponds to TRBD2 (6 bases). CDR1 is LGHNT, CDR2 FRNRAP, per germline. V was trimmed by 5 bases and J by 8 bases, leaving 11 bases between them. This CDR3 contains 12 residues. The CDR3 reads CASGPGGRTQYF. In DNA form, the CDR3 reads TGTGCTAGTGGTCCCGGGGGACGTACGCAGTATTTT.

This clone came up a few times. The chain carries TRBV5-5 and TRBJ1-4, with a possible D match to TRBD1 (5 bases). Trimming pared 0 bases from V and 3 bases from J, leaving 9 bases between. The CDR3 extends over 15 amino acids. Germline V lookup: CDR1 SGHKS, CDR2 YYEKEE (reference sequence). CDR3 nucleotide sequence: TGTGCCAGCAGCTTGGCAGGGCTAGCTAATGAAAAACTGTTTTTT. Encoded protein: CASSLAGLANEKLFF.

The chain is built from TRBV2 and TRBJ2-1; 11 bases fit TRBD2. CDR3 length: 16 residues. The ends lost 4 bases at V and 4 bases at J; junction bases unmatched: 6. Germline CDR1 and CDR2: SNHLY and FYNNEI. The CDR3 reads CASSVVASGGYNEQFF. DNA of the CDR3: TGTGCCAGCAGTGTGGTTGCTAGCGGGGGGTACAATGAGCAGTTCTTC.

This clone was recorded once. The rearrangement links TRBV3-1 (or the pseudogene TRBV3-2) to TRBJ1-3; 7 positions agree with TRBD1. The CDR3 sequence is 15 residues long. Germline CDR1 is LGHDT and CDR2 is YNNKEL (reference sequence). The J segment lost 2 bases and the V segment lost 3 bases, leaving 4 bases of the junction unmatched. CDR3 DNA sequence: TGTGCCAGCAGCCAGACCGGACAGGCTGGAAACACCATATATTTT. This translates into CASSQTGQAGNTIYF.

The chain employs TRBV27 and TRBJ1-6; 7 bases agree with TRBD1. Germline V gives CDR1 MNHEY, CDR2 SMNVEV (reference sequence). The CDR3 sequence is 15 residues long. Trimming removed 5 bases from V and 3 bases from J; junction bases left unmatched: 4. The CDR3 nucleotides read TGTGCCAGCAGTATCAGGACAGGCTATAATTCACCCCTCCACTTT. It translates to CASSIRTGYNSPLHF.